These 13 T cell receptor beta chains were all obtained from the same sample, sequenced in a study of blood T cell repertoires in COVID-19. Some clones are missing from TCRdb's copy, which holds only in-frame ones; the method was immunoSEQ multiplex PCR. Here the sample spans 250,000 or so clones, 80% to 90% being singletons. Sequencing was performed on PBMCs or T cells enriched from blood (not recorded which). The receptors stem from a woman aged 45-59 years who had been exposed to COVID-19.

This clone was counted between two and nine times. The chain has TRBV10-3 and TRBJ1-5, with D unresolved. The CDR3 loop spans 14 amino acids. The V gene lost 8 bases and the J gene lost 3 bases, with 14 bases spanning the gap. The germline V gene encodes CDR1 ENHRY and CDR2 SYGVKD. This CDR3 reads CAIGQSLDNQPQHF. The CDR3 nucleotides read TGTGCCATCGGGCAGTCGCTCGACAATCAGCCCCAGCATTTT.

In this sample, this clone turned up a few times. This chain uses TRBV13 with TRBJ1-3; perhaps TRBD1 as D (5 bases). The CDR3 spans 16 residues. Trimming removed 0 bases from V and 0 bases from J, with 9 bases in between. The germline V gene encodes CDR1 PRHDT and CDR2 FYEKMQ (reference sequence). CDR3 in amino acids: CASSLGMGGSGNTIYF. CDR3 DNA: TGTGCCAGCAGCTTAGGCATGGGGGGCTCTGGAAACACCATATATTTT. Full variable domain (outside the CDR3, taken from reference TRBV13 and TRBJ1-3): AAGVIQSPRHLIKEKRETATLKCYPIPRHDTVYWYQQGPGQDPQFLISFYEKMQSDKGSIPDRFSAQQFSDYHSELNMSSLELGDSALYFCASSLGMGGSGNTIYFGEGSWLTVV.

The chain uses TRBV7-8 and TRBJ2-1; 12 bases are a match to TRBD2. After removal of 5 bases from V and 7 bases from J, the junction contained 6 bases not matched to a gene. CDR1 is SGHVS, CDR2 FQNEAQ, per germline. The CDR3 runs to 15 residues. CDR3 coding DNA: TGTGCCAGCAGCCGCACTAGCGGGGGGCTTAATGAGCAGTTCTTC. As protein: CASSRTSGGLNEQFF. The complete variable domain, with remaining parts taken from reference TRBV7-8 and TRBJ2-1, reads GAGVSQSPRYKVAKRGQDVALRCDPISGHVSLFWYQQALGQGPEFLTYFQNEAQLDKSGLPSDRFFAERPEGSVSTLKIQRTQQEDSAVYLCASSRTSGGLNEQFFGPGTRLTVL.

The chain couples TRBV12-3 or TRBV12-4 to TRBJ2-2; D uncertain. Trimming stripped 2 bases from V and 5 bases from J, with 6 bases between. The CDR3 has 13 residues. The CDR3 DNA reads as TGTGCCAGCAGTTTATTCCAGACCGGGGAGCTGTTTTTT. It translates to CASSLFQTGELFF.

The V and J genes are TRBV10-2 and TRBJ1-6; a possible D gene is TRBD1 (6 bases). The CDR3 contains 15 residues. Trimming took off 8 bases at V and 5 bases at J, with 16 bases between the two ends. Looked up from germline, CDR1 is WSHSY and CDR2 is SAAADI. CDR3: CASRPLRGDNSPLHF. In DNA, the CDR3 is TGCGCCAGCCGCCCCCTCAGGGGTGATAATTCACCCCTCCACTTT.

This clone was observed a handful of times. The CDR3 DNA reads TGTGCCAGCAGTTACCCCCGGGACAGGGGGCTAATGAACACTGAAGCTTTCTTT. Its translation is CASSYPRDRGLMNTEAFF. This rearrangement joins TRBV6-2 or TRBV6-3 to TRBJ1-1, with 12 positions matching TRBD1. This CDR3 spans 18 amino acids. J lost 0 bases, V lost 2 bases, and 7 bases had no gene match. Germline V gene lookup returns CDR1 MNHEY and CDR2 SVGEGT.

The chain combines TRBV20-1 with TRBJ2-7, with D possibly being TRBD2 (5 bases). V was pared by 3 bases and J by 4 bases, with 13 bases between. The CDR3 extends over 13 amino acids. CDR1 and CDR2 from the germline V gene are DFQATT and SNEGSKA (reference sequence). Here the CDR3 DNA reads TGCAGTGCTAGTCGAGGGCTAAAGTACGAGCAGTACTTC. This gives the protein CSASRGLKYEQYF.

The V and J genes are TRBV28 and TRBJ1-2; the D gene is possibly TRBD1 (5 bases). V was shortened by 3 bases and J by 0 bases, with 8 bases between the two germline ends. CDR3 length: 14 residues. The germline CDR1 and CDR2 sequences are MDHEN and SYDVKM. The CDR3 here is CASSFGRANYGYTF. The DNA of the CDR3 is TGTGCCAGCAGTTTCGGCAGGGCTAACTATGGCTACACCTTC.

The J gene is TRBJ2-4, the V gene TRBV27; 9 bases align to TRBD1. The trim removed 5 bases at V and 5 bases at J, leaving 7 bases unmatched. The CDR3 has 15 residues. Germline lookup yields CDR1 MNHEY and CDR2 SMNVEV (reference sequence). The DNA of the CDR3 is TGTGCCAGCAGTGGACAGGGGAGGGGGCAAAACATTCAGTACTTC. It encodes CASSGQGRGQNIQYF.

The chain links TRBV9 to TRBJ1-4; unclear D gene. V lost 0 bases to trimming and J lost 5 bases, with 11 bases between them. Germline V CDR1 and CDR2: SGDLS, YYNGEE. CDR3 size: 15 residues. The CDR3 DNA sequence: TGTGCCAGCAGCGTAGGAGGGCAGCTAAATGAAAAACTGTTTTTT. This sequence encodes CASSVGGQLNEKLFF.

The chain recombines TRBV15 with TRBJ1-5; possibly TRBD1 for D (6 bases). The length of the CDR3 is 15 residues. Trimming shortened V by 5 bases and J by 7 bases, and 18 bases separated the two germline ends. Germline-derived CDR1 and CDR2 are LNHNV and YYDKDF (reference sequence). The CDR3 loop is CATSSSRGGGQPQHF. The CDR3 DNA follows: TGTGCCACCAGCTCGTCGAGAGGGGGTGGGCAGCCCCAGCATTTT.

CDR3 sequence: CASSSAWGQGENSPLHF. CDR3 DNA: TGTGCCAGCAGCTCCGCGTGGGGACAGGGGGAAAATTCACCCCTCCACTTT. The chain has TRBV7-2 and TRBJ1-6; 11 bases fit TRBD1. The CDR3 covers 17 residues. V dropped 4 bases and J dropped 7; count of bases not matched to a gene: 9. Germline loops: CDR1 SGHTA, CDR2 FQGNSA.

The rearrangement joins TRBV14 to TRBJ1-4; 8 positions match TRBD1. Germline-derived CDR1 and CDR2 are SGHDN and FVKESK. The junction had 8 bases not matched to a gene; V was cut back by 3 bases and J by 14 bases. The CDR3 runs 13 residues. Here the CDR3 reads CASSHGQGVTLFF. The CDR3 DNA sequence: TGTGCCAGCAGCCACGGACAGGGAGTCACTCTGTTTTTT.